This entry describes one T cell receptor beta chain. This CDR3 has 15 residues. Per the germline V gene, CDR1 is MNHNY and CDR2 is SVGAGI (reference sequence). V shed 0 bases, J shed 4 bases, and the junction held 4 bases outside the gene matches. Repertoires were generated with immunoSEQ multiplex PCR, while TCRdb's copy carries only in-frame clones and drops some. The profile shows roughly 1.5 million clones, 98% of them singletons. This sample is part of a study of shared clonotypes between healthy human individuals. The sample was naive CD4+ T cells sorted from blood. Subset in this sample: CD45RA+ positively selected. This chain joins TRBV6-6 and TRBJ1-1; TRBD1 aligns across 8 bases. This sequence was found in a man aged 25-45 years in good health. CDR3 sequence: CASSYSNTGGTEAFF. CDR3 nucleotide sequence: TGTGCCAGCAGTTACTCGAATACAGGGGGCACTGAAGCTTTCTTT.